One sample yielded the 25 T cell receptor beta chains listed below, sequenced in a study of blood T cell repertoires in COVID-19. Clones were read by immunoSEQ multiplex PCR, and TCRdb kept only the in-frame ones, dropping some. Found here are under 300,000 clones, 80% to 95% of them singletons; the top ten hold about 0.79%. Specimen: peripheral blood. Receptor source: a young man with COVID-19, enrolled during active disease.

This chain connects TRBV12-3 or TRBV12-4 to TRBJ1-6; D unresolved. The CDR3 covers 13 residues. V was trimmed by 3 bases and J by 13 bases, leaving 13 bases between them. DNA for the CDR3: TGTGCCAGCAGTTTGATTTCGTCCGCGCCCCTCCACTTT. Its translation: CASSLISSAPLHF.

The chain recombines TRBV9 with TRBJ1-1; D is uncertain. The CDR3 length is 13 residues. CDR1 SGDLS and CDR2 YYNGEE come from the germline V gene. Between the trimmed V and J ends, which lost 0 bases and 5 bases, there was a span of 8 bases. CDR3 nucleotides: TGTGCCAGCAGCGTAGAGGAGTGGACTGAAGCTTTCTTT. Translation: CASSVEEWTEAFF.

The chain is built from TRBV6-5 and TRBJ2-7, with 9 nucleotides matching TRBD1. V was pared by 8 bases and J by 5 bases, with 10 bases of the junction left unmatched. The germline CDR1 and CDR2 sequences are MNHEY and SVGAGI. The CDR3 spans 14 residues. CDR3: CASGLGQGSHEQYF. CDR3 coding DNA: TGTGCCAGCGGATTGGGACAGGGTAGCCACGAGCAGTACTTC.

This rearrangement joins TRBV4-1 to TRBJ2-5, with 8 bases lining up with TRBD1. This CDR3 is 15 amino acids long. V dropped 4 bases and J dropped 3; count of bases not matched to a gene: 7. CDR1 MGHRA and CDR2 YSYEKL come from the germline V gene. DNA of the CDR3: TGCGCCAGCAGCCTAGTGGGACAGGCTAAAGAGACCCAGTACTTC. Residues: CASSLVGQAKETQYF.

The rearrangement uses TRBV6-1 and TRBJ2-5; D unresolved. V dropped 0 bases and J dropped 1 base, with 6 bases sitting between them. In germline, CDR1 is MNHNS, CDR2 SASEGT. The CDR3 runs to 14 residues. The CDR3 DNA reads as TGTGCCAGCAGTGAAGCTACTCTCCAAGAGACCCAGTACTTC. It translates to CASSEATLQETQYF.

The V call is TRBV5-6, the J call TRBJ1-2, with D tentatively TRBD1 (6 bases). Germline lookup yields CDR1 SGHDT and CDR2 YYEEEE. Trimming shortened V by 0 bases and J by 4 bases, and 13 bases separated the two germline ends. The CDR3 is 15 amino acids. The CDR3 region is CASSLERQGFYGYTF. CDR3 DNA: TGTGCCAGCAGCTTGGAGCGGCAGGGGTTCTATGGCTACACCTTC. Full variable domain (outside the CDR3, taken from reference TRBV5-6 and TRBJ1-2): DAGVTQSPTHLIKTRGQQVTLRCSPKSGHDTVSWYQQALGQGPQFIFQYYEEEERQRGNFPDRFSGHQFPNYSSELNVNALLLGDSALYLCASSLERQGFYGYTFGSGTRLTVV.

The chain couples TRBV6-5 to TRBJ2-5; 7 bases map to TRBD1. V gave up 2 bases and J gave up 5 bases; unmatched junction bases: 5. The germline V gene has CDR1 MNHEY and CDR2 SVGAGI. The CDR3 is made up of 14 amino acids. This CDR3 is CASSYQQGRETQYF. DNA of the CDR3: TGTGCCAGCAGTTACCAACAGGGGCGGGAGACCCAGTACTTC.

The V gene is TRBV29-1, the J gene TRBJ2-3; 7 positions match TRBD1. Germline CDR1 SQVTM, CDR2 ANQGSEA. This CDR3 has 14 amino acids. V shed 6 bases and J 1 base; nucleotides not matched to a gene: 7. DNA of the CDR3: TGCAGCGTCGCTTCGCAGGGGGGCACAGATACGCAGTATTTT. Its protein is CSVASQGGTDTQYF.

In this sample, this clone turned up once. The chain employs TRBV18 and TRBJ2-3; 8 positions agree with TRBD1. Germline V CDR1 and CDR2: KGHSH, LQKENI. The CDR3 runs to 16 residues. The trim removed 10 bases at V and 2 bases at J, leaving 14 bases unmatched. CDR3 sequence: CATQERTGTSTDTQYF. The CDR3 nucleotides are TGTGCCACCCAGGAGCGGACAGGGACCTCCACAGATACGCAGTATTTT.

The rearrangement uses TRBV19 and TRBJ1-1; 8 nucleotides match TRBD1. Germline-derived CDR1 and CDR2 are LNHDA and SQIVND (reference sequence). J gave up 1 base and V 9 bases, and 16 bases lay outside the gene matches. There are 17 residues in the CDR3. The CDR3 sequence: CASKRGGQGARNTEAFF. The CDR3 DNA reads TGTGCCAGCAAGAGGGGAGGGCAGGGGGCGCGGAACACTGAAGCTTTCTTT.

V usage is TRBV18 and J usage is TRBJ1-2, with D perhaps TRBD1 (5 bases). Looked up from germline, CDR1 is KGHSH and CDR2 is LQKENI. V was trimmed by 3 bases and J by 0 bases, leaving 8 bases between them. The CDR3 has 14 residues. The CDR3: CASSPADTNYGYTF. CDR3 coding DNA: TGTGCCAGCTCACCCGCGGACACTAACTATGGCTACACCTTC.

The genes are TRBV19 and TRBJ2-5; D perhaps matches TRBD2 (6 bases). The germline V and J ends were trimmed by 4 bases and 0 bases, with 12 bases remaining between them. The germline V gene encodes CDR1 LNHDA and CDR2 SQIVND (reference sequence). CDR3 size: 15 residues. Written as DNA, the CDR3 is TGTGCCAGTAGTAATGGCGGGGAGCACCAAGAGACCCAGTACTTC. Translating gives CASSNGGEHQETQYF.

This sequence joins TRBV18 and TRBJ2-3; D gene uncertain. Trimming removed 2 bases at V and 6 bases at J, with 6 bases between. Germline values: CDR1 KGHSH, CDR2 LQKENI. This CDR3 contains 12 residues. CDR3: CASSPKLDTQYF. CDR3 sequence (DNA): TGTGCCAGCTCACCAAAGCTGGATACGCAGTATTTT.

This rearrangement joins TRBV9 to TRBJ2-3; 8 bases are shared with TRBD2. The CDR3 is 17 residues long. V lost 7 bases to trimming and J lost 5 bases; unmatched junction nucleotides: 18. Germline lookup yields CDR1 SGDLS and CDR2 YYNGEE. The CDR3 DNA is TGTGCCAGCCTCCCGACCGGGGGGGCCGAAGCGGAAGATACGCAGTATTTT. Protein product: CASLPTGGAEAEDTQYF. The complete variable domain, with remaining parts taken from reference TRBV9 and TRBJ2-3, reads DSGVTQTPKHLITATGQRVTLRCSPRSGDLSVYWYQQSLDQGLQFLIQYYNGEERAKGNILERFSAQQFPDLHSELNLSSLELGDSALYFCASLPTGGAEAEDTQYFGPGTRLTVL.

The V and J genes are TRBV7-3 and TRBJ2-3; 9 bases align to TRBD2. The CDR3 spans 15 residues. The germline CDR1 and CDR2 sequences are SGHTA and FQGTGA. J was trimmed by 5 bases and V by 3 bases; bases with no gene match: 6. CDR3 DNA sequence: TGTGCCAGCAGCTTGGGCGGGGGGGCAAAAGATACGCAGTATTTT. Protein: CASSLGGGAKDTQYF.

V usage is TRBV7-2 and J usage is TRBJ1-1; D gene unclear. Germline V gives CDR1 SGHTA, CDR2 FQGNSA. V was trimmed by 5 bases and J by 2 bases, leaving 9 bases between them. This CDR3 spans 13 amino acids. The DNA of the CDR3 is TGTGCCAGCAGCCAACAGCTAAACACTGAAGCTTTCTTT. Translation: CASSQQLNTEAFF.

This clone came up once. The chain uses TRBV5-1 and TRBJ1-6, with 8 bases aligning to TRBD1. Germline V gives CDR1 SGHRS, CDR2 YFSETQ. CDR3 length: 14 amino acids. With V trimmed by 1 base and J by 6 bases, 0 bases remained unmatched. The CDR3 nucleotides are TGCGCCAGCAGCTTGACAGGGGGTAATTCACCCCTCCACTTT. It is translated as CASSLTGGNSPLHF. The whole variable domain, remainder taken from reference TRBV5-1 and TRBJ1-6, is KAGVTQTPRYLIKTRGQQVTLSCSPISGHRSVSWYQQTPGQGLQFLFEYFSETQRNKGNFPGRFSGRQFSNSRSEMNVSTLELGDSALYLCASSLTGGNSPLHFGNGTRLTVT.

The chain's CDR3 is CASNLWRGGRTGELFF. In DNA form, the CDR3 reads TGTGCCTCCAACTTATGGCGGGGGGGCCGTACCGGGGAGCTGTTTTTT. The chain has TRBV24-1 and TRBJ2-2, with 9 positions matching TRBD2. This CDR3 has 16 amino acids. J gave up 5 bases and V 12 bases, and 15 bases lay outside the gene matches. Looked up from germline, CDR1 is KGHDR and CDR2 is SFDVKD.

The CDR3 bases are TGTGCCAGTAGTACGTCCCTGACAGGGGGGATTGGGCCCCAGCATTTT. Translating gives CASSTSLTGGIGPQHF. The genes are TRBV19 and TRBJ1-5; 9 positions agree with TRBD1. Germline V gene sequence: CDR1 LNHDA, CDR2 SQIVND (reference sequence). CDR3 length: 16 amino acids. Trimming at V came to 4 bases and at J to 9 bases, leaving 13 bases not matched to a gene. Based on the CDR3 plus reference TRBV19 and TRBJ1-5, the full variable domain is DGGITQSPKYLFRKEGQNVTLSCEQNLNHDAMYWYRQDPGQGLRLIYYSQIVNDFQKGDIAEGYSVSREKKESFPLTVTSAQKNPTAFYLCASSTSLTGGIGPQHFGDGTRLSIL.

In its sample, this clone was seen once. CDR3 DNA sequence: TGTGCCAGCACCCACCGTAGGGGGTTTCAAGAGACCCAGTACTTC. Translated: CASTHRRGFQETQYF. The chain carries TRBV3-1 (or the pseudogene TRBV3-2) and TRBJ2-5; D is perhaps TRBD1 (6 bases). V lost 7 bases and J 2 bases, leaving 17 bases between the germline ends. The CDR3 extends over 15 amino acids. CDR1 and CDR2 from the germline V gene are LGHDT and YNNKEL (reference sequence).

V usage is TRBV6-5 and J usage is TRBJ2-3; D ambiguous. Germline V gene lookup returns CDR1 MNHEY and CDR2 SVGAGI. The CDR3 contains 11 residues. The V end was cut by 8 bases, the J end by 4 bases, with 7 bases between. CDR3 nucleotides: TGTGCCAGCTCAAAATCAGATACGCAGTATTTT. This codes for CASSKSDTQYF.

The chain has TRBV18 and TRBJ2-1; 8 positions match TRBD1. The CDR3 has 15 residues. Looked up from germline, CDR1 is KGHSH and CDR2 is LQKENI. Losses at the gene ends were 1 base for V and 4 bases for J; bases not matched to a gene: 3. CDR3 coding DNA: TGTGCCAGCTCACCACGGACAGGGCCTTACAATGAGCAGTTCTTC. Residues: CASSPRTGPYNEQFF.

The J gene is TRBJ1-6, the V gene TRBV24-1; D might be TRBD1 (6 bases). From germline, CDR1 is KGHDR and CDR2 SFDVKD. Trimming took off 11 bases at V and 9 bases at J, with 16 bases between the two ends. The CDR3 is 13 amino acids. This CDR3 reads CASIAGGRSPLHF. The CDR3 coding sequence is TGTGCCAGCATCGCCGGGGGGCGTTCACCCCTCCACTTT.

The V call is TRBV6-6, the J call TRBJ1-4; 10 bases fit TRBD1. Trimming at V came to 5 bases and at J to 7 bases, leaving 13 bases not matched to a gene. CDR3 length: 17 amino acids. CDR1 is MNHNY, CDR2 SVGAGI, per germline (reference sequence). The CDR3 DNA reads as TGTGCCAGCAGTCTCAGGACAGGGGGAGGGGTTGGTGAAAAACTGTTTTTT. Translating it yields CASSLRTGGGVGEKLFF.

This clone has a single count. This chain links TRBV4-1 with TRBJ1-6, with TRBD1 identical over 9 bases. Germline V CDR1 and CDR2: MGHRA, YSYEKL. The CDR3 loop spans 17 amino acids. Trimming at V came to 3 bases and at J to 3 bases, leaving 6 bases not matched to a gene. The CDR3 sequence: CASSQGQGLVYNSPLHF. The CDR3 DNA follows: TGCGCCAGCAGCCAGGGACAGGGTTTGGTCTATAATTCACCCCTCCACTTT.